The rows below give T cell receptor beta chains drawn from one sample of a study of regulatory T cells in long-lasting Graves disease. TCRdb re-analysed the multiplex PCR reads in MiXCR, keeping a single row per CDR3 protein. The sample holds roughly 470,000 distinct CDR3 sequences, under 25% seen once. The sequenced sample was peripheral blood mononuclear cells (PBMCs), obtained when the disease was refractory, from a patient treated with antithyroid drugs. These receptor sequences come from a female donor with Graves disease. CDR3s include the opening cysteine and the closing phenylalanine or tryptophan. The D gene is left open where the match is weak. The size entry is marked missing in some rows and otherwise reads once, few, many or a size class.

>TRBV3-1|TRBD2|-|TRBJ2-2|18
TGTGCCAGCAGCCAAGGCCTGTTTAGCGGGAGGAACACCGGGGAGCTGTTTTTT
CASSQGLFSGRNTGELFF
>TRBV27|TRBD1|once|TRBJ1-6|15
TGTGCCAGCAAACGGGACAGGGAATATAATTCACCCCTCCACTTT
CASKRDREYNSPLHF
>TRBV7-8|-|many|TRBJ2-5|15
TGTGCCAGCAGCTTAGGGGAGCTTATGCAAGAGACCCAGTACTTC
CASSLGELMQETQYF
>TRBV13|TRBD1|many|TRBJ1-1|15
TGTGCCAGCAGCTTTAGAGGACAGGTGAACACTGAAGCTTTCTTT
CASSFRGQVNTEAFF
>TRBV18|TRBD1|few|TRBJ1-1|16
TGTGCCAGTGGAATTACAGGGGACCGGATGAACACTGAAGCTTTCTTT
CASGITGDRMNTEAFF
>TRBV5-1|TRBD2|-|TRBJ2-3|15
TGCGCCAGCAGCTTGGCGGGACTAGGGGCAGATACGCAGTATTTT
CASSLAGLGADTQYF
>TRBV28|TRBD1|many|TRBJ1-6|13
TGTGCCAGCAGTTTAACCGGGACAGCCGTATTCCACTTT
CASSLTGTAVFHF
>TRBV5-1|TRBD2|many|TRBJ2-2|15
TGCGCCAGCAGCTTGGCTAGCGGGAGCGCCGGGGAGCTGTTTTTT
CASSLASGSAGELFF
>TRBV3-1|TRBD2|-|TRBJ2-1|16
TGTGCCAGCAGCCTCGGGACTAGCCCCGGCGGGAATGAGCAGTTCTTC
CASSLGTSPGGNEQFF
>TRBV6-1|-|many|TRBJ2-2|14
TGTGCCAGCAGAACAAGTAGGCTCTCCGGGGAGCTGTTTTTT
CASRTSRLSGELFF
>TRBV3-1|-|-|TRBJ2-2|13
TGTGCCAGCAGCCAGGACTTCACCGGGGAGCTGTTTTTT
CASSQDFTGELFF
>TRBV28|-|many|TRBJ1-6|14
TGTGCCAGCAGTTTAGGGGCTAGGAATTCACCCCTCCACTTT
CASSLGARNSPLHF
>TRBV4-1|-|-|TRBJ1-1|13
TGCGCCAGCAGCCCGACAGACTGGTCTGAAGCTTTCTTT
CASSPTDWSEAFF
>TRBV19|-|-|TRBJ1-5|15
TGTGCCAGTAGTATTCTGGGGGCTGGCAATCAGCCCCAGCATTTT
CASSILGAGNQPQHF
>TRBV5-4|TRBD1|many|TRBJ2-7|13
TGTGCCAGCAGCTTGGAGGGGGCGTACGAGCAGTACTTC
CASSLEGAYEQYF